This section outlines one TCR beta chain sequence together with its context. Per the authors' pipeline: Nucleated cell counts were estimated from reference gene primer amplification. Sequencing used immunoSEQ multiplex PCR; TCRdb keeps in-frame clones, though not all of them. D and trimming come from the DNA, and the V and J calls and clone size come from that table. This sample has hundreds of thousands of clones; less than 90% occur once, and the top ten carry about 0.93%. This sample is part of a study of blood T cell repertoires in COVID-19. Across the study: Whether acute or convalescent, the COVID-19 samples came from the United States, Italy and Spain.

The CDR3 has 14 residues. The V gene's germline CDR1 is MNHEY and CDR2 SVGAGI. With 8 bases clipped from V and 7 bases from J, the junction kept 14 bases outside the gene matches. This receptor was obtained from a woman under 40 who had recovered from COVID-19. This chain uses TRBV6-5 with TRBJ2-7; 7 bases match TRBD1. Sequenced sample: PBMCs or T cells enriched from blood (not recorded which). The CDR3 bases are TGTGCCAGCCTTCAAGGGGTAGGGGGCTATGAGCAGTACTTC. This codes for CASLQGVGGYEQYF.